What follows are 5 T cell receptor beta chains derived from one specimen sequenced in a study of Ad26.COV2.S vaccination and SARS-CoV-2 variants. Assay used: immunoSEQ multiplex PCR; TCRdb lists only in-frame clones, some missing. Of more than 85,000 clones listed, around three quarters are singletons. Sample: peripheral blood, taken after recovery from COVID-19. Receptors were obtained from a human donor who had recovered from COVID-19.

CDR3 sequence reads: CASSFLGPNTEAFF. The CDR3 DNA is TGTGCCAGCAGCTTTCTGGGCCCCAACACTGAAGCTTTCTTT. The chain recombines TRBV7-2 with TRBJ1-1; no firm D call. From germline, CDR1 is SGHTA and CDR2 FQGNSA. The CDR3 runs 14 residues. Trimming stripped 3 bases from V and 2 bases from J, with 10 bases between.

V and J are TRBV5-1 and TRBJ2-2; D tentatively fits TRBD1 or TRBD2 (5 bases each). Trimming took 4 bases from V and 2 from J, leaving 15 bases between them. The CDR3 length is 16 residues. The germline CDR1 and CDR2 sequences are SGHRS and YFSETQ. The DNA of the CDR3 is TGCGCCAGCAGCCCCTTCCGGGACGGAAACACCGGGGAGCTGTTTTTT. It yields the protein CASSPFRDGNTGELFF. The complete variable domain, with remaining parts taken from reference TRBV5-1 and TRBJ2-2, reads KAGVTQTPRYLIKTRGQQVTLSCSPISGHRSVSWYQQTPGQGLQFLFEYFSETQRNKGNFPGRFSGRQFSNSRSEMNVSTLELGDSALYLCASSPFRDGNTGELFFGEGSRLTVL.

The chain recombines TRBV11-3 with TRBJ2-1; tentatively, D is TRBD1 (5 bases). Germline CDR1 reads SGHNT; CDR2 reads YENEEA. Trimming took 1 base from V and 6 from J, leaving 7 bases between them. This CDR3 is 13 amino acids long. CDR3: CASSLGQGNEQFF. DNA for the CDR3: TGTGCCAGCAGCTTAGGGCAGGGCAATGAGCAGTTCTTC.

J is TRBJ2-3 and V is TRBV29-1; possible D gene TRBD1, 6 bases. CDR1 and CDR2 (germline): SQVTM, ANQGSEA. The CDR3 length is 13 residues. Between the trimmed V and J ends, which lost 7 bases and 3 bases, there was a span of 14 bases. In DNA, the CDR3 is TGCAGCGCCGTCCCACAGGGAACAGATACGCAGTATTTT. This translates into CSAVPQGTDTQYF.

Of note for this clone: Germline is not matched at one junction end, which may reflect a read error. The DNA of the CDR3 is TGTGCCAGCAGTCCACAGGGGGACAGCCCGAACGCTGAAGCTTTCTTT. Amino acid sequence: CASSPQGDSPNAEAFF. The chain is built from TRBV7-9 and TRBJ1-1, with 8 bases matching TRBD1. The CDR3 has 16 amino acids. Germline lookup yields CDR1 SEHNR and CDR2 FQNEAQ (reference sequence).